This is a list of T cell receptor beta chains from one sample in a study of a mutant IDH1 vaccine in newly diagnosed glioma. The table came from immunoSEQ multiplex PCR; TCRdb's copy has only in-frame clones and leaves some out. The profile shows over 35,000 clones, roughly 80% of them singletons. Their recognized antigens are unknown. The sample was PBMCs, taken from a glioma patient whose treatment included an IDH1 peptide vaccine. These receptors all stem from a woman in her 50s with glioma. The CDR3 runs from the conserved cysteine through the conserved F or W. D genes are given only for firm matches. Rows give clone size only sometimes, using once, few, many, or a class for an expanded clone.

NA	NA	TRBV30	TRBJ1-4	CAWSVQAGENLFF	TGTGCCTGGAGTGTACAGGCCGGCGAAAATCTGTTTTTT
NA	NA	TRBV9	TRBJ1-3	CASSEGPGGNTIYF	TGTGCCAGCAGCGAGGGACCTGGGGGTAACACCATATATTTT
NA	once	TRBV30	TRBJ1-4	CAWSVLAGYNEKLFF	TGTGCCTGGAGTGTACTGGCAGGATATAATGAAAAACTGTTTTTT
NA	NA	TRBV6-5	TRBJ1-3	CASSRAGGNTIYF	TGTGCCAGCAGTAGGGCGGGAGGAAACACCATATATTTT
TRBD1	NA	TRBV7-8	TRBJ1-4	CASSLAPGQGINEKLFF	TGTGCCAGCAGCTTAGCGCCGGGACAGGGCATTAATGAAAAACTGTTTTTT
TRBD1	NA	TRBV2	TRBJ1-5	CASSGLGQFSQPQHF	TGTGCCAGCAGTGGCTTGGGACAGTTCAGCCAGCCCCAGCATTTT
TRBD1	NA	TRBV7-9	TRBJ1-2	CASSHTGQGYGYTF	TGTGCCAGCAGCCATACAGGACAGGGGTATGGCTACACCTTC
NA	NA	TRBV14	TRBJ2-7	CASSQEGRGAYEQYF	TGTGCCAGCAGCCAAGAAGGCCGGGGAGCCTACGAGCAGTACTTC
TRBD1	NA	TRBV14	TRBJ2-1	CASSQEAGGNFFGQFF	TGTGCCAGCAGCCAAGAAGCAGGGGGTAATTTTTTCGGGCAGTTCTTC
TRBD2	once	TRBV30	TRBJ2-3	CAATGGIRTDTQYF	TGTGCCGCGACGGGGGGAATACGCACAGATACGCAGTATTTT
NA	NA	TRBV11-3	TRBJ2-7	CASSLVEAGSYEQYF	TGTGCCAGCAGCTTAGTGGAGGCAGGCTCCTACGAGCAGTACTTC
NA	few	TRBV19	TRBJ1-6	CASSIIVNNSPLHF	TGTGCCAGTAGTATAATAGTGAATAATTCACCCCTCCACTTT
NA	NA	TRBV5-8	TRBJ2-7	CASSSRSSYEQYF	TGTGCCAGCAGCAGCAGGAGCTCCTACGAGCAGTACTTC
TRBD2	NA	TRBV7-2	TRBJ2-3	CASSRSSGVTDTQYF	TGTGCCAGCAGCAGATCTAGCGGGGTCACAGATACGCAGTATTTT
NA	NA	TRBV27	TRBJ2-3	CASSRSGTTDTQYF	TGTGCCAGCAGTCGCTCAGGGACAACAGATACGCAGTATTTT
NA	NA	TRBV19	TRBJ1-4	CASSPEGPKLFF	TGTGCCAGTAGTCCAGAGGGGCCCAAACTGTTTTTT
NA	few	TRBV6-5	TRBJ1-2	CASSALQGAHGYTF	TGTGCCAGCAGTGCTCTCCAAGGGGCCCATGGCTACACCTTC
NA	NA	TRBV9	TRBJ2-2	CASSVAFGQFQTGELFF	TGTGCCAGCAGCGTAGCTTTCGGACAGTTTCAGACCGGGGAGCTGTTTTTT
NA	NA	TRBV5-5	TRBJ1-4	CASSPQGVQEKLFF	TGTGCCAGCAGCCCTCAGGGAGTACAGGAAAAACTGTTTTTT
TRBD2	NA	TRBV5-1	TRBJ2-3	CASSLDITSGGSTDTQYF	TGCGCCAGCAGCTTGGATATCACTAGCGGGGGCAGCACAGATACGCAGTATTTT
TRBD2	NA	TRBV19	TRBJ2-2	CASSTSSGWTGELFF	TGTGCCAGTAGTACATCTAGCGGTTGGACCGGGGAGCTGTTTTTT
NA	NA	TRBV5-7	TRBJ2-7	CASRTITGNPLYYEQYF	TGTGCCAGCAGAACAATAACAGGGAACCCCCTCTACTACGAGCAGTACTTC
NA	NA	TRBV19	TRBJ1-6	CASSPTGSSYNSPLHF	TGTGCCAGTAGTCCTACAGGGAGCTCCTATAATTCACCCCTCCACTTT
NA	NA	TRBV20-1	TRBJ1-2	CSATDTRGYTF	TGCAGTGCTACGGACACCCGAGGCTACACCTTC
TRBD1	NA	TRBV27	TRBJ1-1	CASRGTENTEAFF	TGTGCCAGCAGGGGGACAGAGAACACTGAAGCTTTCTTT
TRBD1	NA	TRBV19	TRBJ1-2	CASKLGTVDYGYTF	TGTGCCAGTAAACTCGGGACAGTCGACTATGGCTACACCTTC
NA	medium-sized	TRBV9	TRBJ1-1	CASRGPAATDTEAFF	TGTGCCAGCAGAGGGCCAGCGGCTACGGACACTGAAGCTTTCTTT
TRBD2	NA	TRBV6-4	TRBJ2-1	CASSDTSGGAREQFF	TGTGCCAGCAGTGATACTAGCGGGGGGGCTCGTGAGCAGTTCTTC
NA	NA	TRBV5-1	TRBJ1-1	CASSELGGDTEAFF	TGCGCCAGCAGCGAACTCGGCGGGGACACTGAAGCTTTCTTT
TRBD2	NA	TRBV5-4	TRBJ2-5	CASSLGGGGAQTQYF	TGTGCCAGCAGCTTGGGAGGCGGGGGGGCACAGACCCAGTACTTC
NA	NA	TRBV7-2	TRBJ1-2	CASSAYKANYGYTF	TGTGCCAGCAGCGCGTACAAAGCTAACTATGGCTACACCTTC
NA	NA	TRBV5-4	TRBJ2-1	CASSLTGYEQFF	TGTGCCAGCAGCTTGACCGGGTACGAGCAGTTCTTC
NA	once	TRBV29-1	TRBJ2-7	CSVESGTSRSYEQYF	TGCAGCGTTGAATCTGGTACTAGCCGATCCTACGAGCAGTACTTC
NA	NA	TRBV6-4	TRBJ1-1	CASRQDRMNTEAFF	TGTGCCAGCAGGCAAGACAGGATGAACACTGAAGCTTTCTTT
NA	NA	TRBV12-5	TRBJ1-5	CASGSQGSNQPQHF	TGTGCTAGTGGATCCCAGGGAAGCAATCAGCCCCAGCATTTT
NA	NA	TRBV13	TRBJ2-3	CASSLKGAGTDTQYF	TGTGCCAGCAGCTTGAAAGGGGCCGGCACAGATACGCAGTATTTT
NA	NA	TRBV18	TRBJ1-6	CASSPPLGDNSPLHF	TGTGCCAGCTCACCACCGCTGGGAGATAATTCACCCCTCCACTTT
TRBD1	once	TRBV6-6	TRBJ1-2	CASSYLKQGANYGYTF	TGTGCCAGCAGTTACCTCAAACAGGGGGCAAACTATGGCTACACCTTC
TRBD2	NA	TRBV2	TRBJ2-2	CASSEAILAGAVSGELFF	TGTGCCAGCAGTGAAGCGATCCTAGCGGGGGCCGTCTCCGGGGAGCTGTTTTTT
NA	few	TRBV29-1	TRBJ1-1	CSVAGKMNTEAFF	TGCAGCGTTGCTGGTAAGATGAACACTGAAGCTTTCTTT
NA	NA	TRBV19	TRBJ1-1	CASRQDRDTEAFF	TGTGCCAGTAGACAAGACCGGGACACTGAAGCTTTCTTT
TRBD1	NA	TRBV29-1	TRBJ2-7	CSVEGQGEDVYEQYF	TGCAGCGTTGAGGGACAGGGAGAAGACGTGTACGAGCAGTACTTC
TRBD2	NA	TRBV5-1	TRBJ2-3	CASSPGRGGGYTDTQYF	TGCGCCAGCAGCCCAGGACGGGGGGGCGGCTACACAGATACGCAGTATTTT
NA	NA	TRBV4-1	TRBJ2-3	CASSQDGAHTDTQYF	TGCGCCAGCAGCCAAGATGGGGCCCACACAGATACGCAGTATTTT
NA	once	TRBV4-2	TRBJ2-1	CASSQVNEQDEQFF	TGTGCCAGCAGCCAAGTTAACGAGCAAGATGAGCAGTTCTTC
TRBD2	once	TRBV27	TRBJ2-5	CASSSASGGWQETQYF	TGTGCCAGCAGTTCGGCTAGCGGGGGTTGGCAAGAGACCCAGTACTTC
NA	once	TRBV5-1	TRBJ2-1	CASSLGGGEQFF	TGCGCCAGCAGCTTAGGGGGAGGTGAGCAGTTCTTC
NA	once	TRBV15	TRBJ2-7	CATSTGLMHEQYF	TGTGCCACCAGCACAGGTCTAATGCACGAGCAGTACTTC
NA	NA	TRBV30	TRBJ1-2	CAWSVGGGGDGYTF	TGTGCCTGGAGTGTAGGCGGGGGGGGCGATGGCTACACCTTC
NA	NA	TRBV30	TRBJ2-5	CAWSVGQSETQYF	TGTGCCTGGAGTGTAGGTCAGTCGGAGACCCAGTACTTC